The following is a TCR beta chain sequence with its context. Germline assignment: CDR1 LNHDA and CDR2 SQIVND (reference sequence). Between the trimmed V and J ends, which lost 7 bases and 0 bases, there was a span of 21 bases. The length of the CDR3 is 18 residues. The method was immunoSEQ multiplex PCR; TCRdb's version includes in-frame clones alone and lacks a portion of them. The table records 130,000 or so clones, approximately 94% of them present only once. This specimen belongs to a study of T cell changes during pregnancy in multiple sclerosis. The sample was peripheral blood, taken before pregnancy. This sequence joins TRBV19 and TRBJ2-2; D possibly corresponds to TRBD2 (6 bases). This clonotype originated in a female donor with multiple sclerosis, enrolled in a pregnancy study. The DNA of the CDR3 is TGTGCCAGTATGATGTCCGGGACTTCGTTCGCGAACACCGGGGAGCTGTTTTTT. Encoded protein: CASMMSGTSFANTGELFF.